The rows below give T cell receptor beta chains drawn from one sample of a study of T cell repertoires in cytomegalovirus infection. For these TCRs, the target antigens are not known. TCRdb re-called the reads through MiXCR, storing one row per CDR3 protein. The sample records roughly 920,000 distinct CDR3 sequences, around 30% being singletons. Source: cultured CD8+ T cells from PBMCs, taken from culture after CMV antigen stimulation. The source is a human donor in good health (CMV status not recorded). Some clones in this sample may be carry-over from other donors' samples. CDR3s include the opening cysteine and the closing phenylalanine or tryptophan. Fields, in order: D gene, J gene, clone size, V gene, CDR3 protein, CDR3 DNA. The D gene is left open where the match is weak. The listing skips clone size in some rows; elsewhere it reads once, few, many or a size class.

D: TRBD1
J: TRBJ1-2
size: many
V: TRBV7-8
CDR3: CASSAGTGARRGYTF
DNA: TGTGCCAGCAGCGCTGGGACAGGGGCTAGGCGTGGCTACACCTTC

D: -
J: TRBJ1-6
size: -
V: TRBV10-3
CDR3: CATRGCSSPLHF
DNA: TGTGCCACCAGGGGTTGTAGTTCACCCCTCCACTTT

D: TRBD2
J: TRBJ2-3
size: many
V: TRBV28
CDR3: CASNYGLADTDTQYF
DNA: TGTGCCAGCAACTATGGACTAGCGGACACAGATACGCAGTATTTT

D: -
J: TRBJ2-1
size: -
V: TRBV7-9
CDR3: CASSLAGGLWNEQFF
DNA: TGTGCCAGCAGCTTAGCGGGGGGGCTCTGGAATGAGCAGTTCTTC

D: -
J: TRBJ2-1
size: few
V: TRBV7-2
CDR3: CASSASGANEQFF
DNA: TGTGCCAGCAGCGCCTCAGGGGCGAATGAGCAGTTCTTC

D: TRBD1
J: TRBJ2-7
size: -
V: TRBV3-1
CDR3: CASSFRDRVDEQYF
DNA: TGTGCCAGCAGCTTTCGAGACAGGGTGGACGAGCAGTACTTC

D: -
J: TRBJ1-6
size: few
V: TRBV6-2/TRBV6-3
CDR3: CASSSAGTRYNSPLHF
DNA: TGTGCCAGCAGCAGCGCCGGGACAAGATACAATTCACCCCTCCACTTT

D: TRBD1
J: TRBJ2-4
size: -
V: TRBV14
CDR3: CASSHIGQGKNIQYF
DNA: TGTGCCAGCAGCCACATTGGACAGGGGAAAAACATTCAGTACTTC

D: -
J: TRBJ2-7
size: once
V: TRBV27
CDR3: CASRLYSGEQYF
DNA: TGTGCCAGCAGACTCTATTCGGGGGAGCAGTACTTC

D: TRBD2
J: TRBJ2-5
size: many
V: TRBV7-9
CDR3: CAGTSGGLHQETQYF
DNA: TGTGCCGGGACCAGCGGGGGTTTACACCAAGAGACCCAGTACTTC

D: TRBD1
J: TRBJ1-2
size: few
V: TRBV15
CDR3: CATARDSGFYGYTF
DNA: TGTGCCACCGCCCGGGACAGTGGGTTCTATGGCTACACCTTC

D: -
J: TRBJ1-3
size: -
V: TRBV20-1
CDR3: CSARDGQVSNTIYF
DNA: TGCAGTGCTAGAGATGGCCAGGTTTCAAACACCATATATTTT

D: -
J: TRBJ1-1
size: -
V: TRBV6-8
CDR3: CASRGNRHGGPEAFF
DNA: TGTGCCAGCAGGGGGAACAGACATGGTGGCCCTGAAGCTTTCTTT

D: -
J: TRBJ1-6
size: many
V: TRBV15
CDR3: CATSRDLGLGSPLHF
DNA: TGTGCCACCAGCAGAGATCTTGGGTTGGGTTCACCCCTCCACTTT

D: -
J: TRBJ1-3
size: few
V: TRBV6-6
CDR3: CASSPSPFSGNTIYF
DNA: TGTGCCAGCAGCCCCTCCCCATTCTCTGGAAACACCATATATTTT

D: -
J: TRBJ1-5
size: many
V: TRBV7-6
CDR3: CASSPTEGGTSNQPQHF
DNA: TGTGCCAGCTCTCCCACCGAGGGGGGGACCAGCAATCAGCCCCAGCATTTT

D: TRBD2
J: TRBJ2-7
size: -
V: TRBV20-1
CDR3: CSAFIAGPVSYEQYF
DNA: TGCAGTGCTTTTATAGCGGGGCCCGTCTCCTACGAGCAGTACTTC

D: TRBD1
J: TRBJ2-5
size: -
V: TRBV19
CDR3: CASSIRTGRETQYF
DNA: TGTGCCAGTAGTATAAGGACAGGGCGGGAGACCCAGTACTTC

D: -
J: TRBJ1-1
size: -
V: TRBV3-1
CDR3: CASSQARGAMNTEAFF
DNA: TGTGCCAGCAGCCAAGCACGAGGGGCGATGAACACTGAAGCTTTCTTT

D: -
J: TRBJ1-2
size: -
V: TRBV7-2
CDR3: CASSLAYTDYGYTF
DNA: TGTGCCAGCAGCTTAGCGTATACGGACTATGGCTACACCTTC

D: -
J: TRBJ1-1
size: few
V: TRBV4-1
CDR3: CASSPALSNTEAFF
DNA: TGCGCCAGCAGCCCAGCACTCTCGAACACTGAAGCTTTCTTT

D: TRBD2
J: TRBJ2-2
size: many
V: TRBV6-1
CDR3: CASSEPLVAGTNTGELFF
DNA: TGTGCCAGCAGTGAACCCCTAGTAGCGGGCACGAACACCGGGGAGCTGTTTTTT

D: TRBD2
J: TRBJ2-5
size: -
V: TRBV7-2
CDR3: CASSSLGLWGGETQYF
DNA: TGTGCCAGCAGCTCTCTCGGTCTGTGGGGGGGAGAGACCCAGTACTTC

D: TRBD1
J: TRBJ2-3
size: -
V: TRBV28
CDR3: CASTDRGLRTSTDTQYF
DNA: TGTGCCAGCACCGACAGGGGCTTACGCACTAGCACAGATACGCAGTATTTT

D: -
J: TRBJ1-2
size: few
V: TRBV6-1
CDR3: CASSYSGRSNYGYTF
DNA: TGTGCCAGCAGTTATTCCGGACGGTCTAACTATGGCTACACCTTC

D: TRBD1
J: TRBJ2-7
size: -
V: TRBV7-9
CDR3: CASSSQGQGGSYEQYF
DNA: TGTGCCAGCAGCTCTCAGGGACAGGGAGGGTCCTACGAGCAGTACTTC

D: -
J: TRBJ2-2
size: few
V: TRBV7-6
CDR3: CASSLRRGELFF
DNA: TGTGCCAGCAGCTTACGTCGCGGGGAGCTGTTTTTT

D: TRBD2
J: TRBJ2-1
size: -
V: TRBV15
CDR3: CATSRLGGIDNEQFF
DNA: TGTGCCACCAGCAGGCTCGGGGGGATAGACAATGAGCAGTTCTTC